This TCR beta chain was identified during a study of blood T cell repertoires in COVID-19. About the study: COVID-19 samples from acute and convalescent phases originated in the United States, Italy and Spain. PBMCs, B-cell-depleted T cells, or T cells were the source of the cDNA or gDNA that made up the material.

In the original processing: Researchers report that nucleated cell counts were estimated from reference gene primer amplification. Here immunoSEQ multiplex PCR was the method, and the copy in TCRdb shows in-frame clones only, minus some. V and J calls and clone size are those listed in that table; D and trimming were worked out from the DNA. The table includes about 150,000 clones, over 75% detected once. This clone was detected only once. The sequenced sample consisted of peripheral blood. This TCR derives from a middle-aged woman with acute or convalescent COVID-19.

The chain's CDR3 is CASSEVGGEQPQHF. The CDR3 region has the DNA TGCGCCAGCAGCGAGGTGGGGGGGGAACAGCCCCAGCATTTT. V and J are TRBV5-1 and TRBJ1-5, with D perhaps TRBD1 (5 bases). CDR3 length: 14 amino acids. Trimming took off 4 bases at V and 7 bases at J, with 15 bases between the two ends. Germline V gives CDR1 SGHRS, CDR2 YFSETQ.